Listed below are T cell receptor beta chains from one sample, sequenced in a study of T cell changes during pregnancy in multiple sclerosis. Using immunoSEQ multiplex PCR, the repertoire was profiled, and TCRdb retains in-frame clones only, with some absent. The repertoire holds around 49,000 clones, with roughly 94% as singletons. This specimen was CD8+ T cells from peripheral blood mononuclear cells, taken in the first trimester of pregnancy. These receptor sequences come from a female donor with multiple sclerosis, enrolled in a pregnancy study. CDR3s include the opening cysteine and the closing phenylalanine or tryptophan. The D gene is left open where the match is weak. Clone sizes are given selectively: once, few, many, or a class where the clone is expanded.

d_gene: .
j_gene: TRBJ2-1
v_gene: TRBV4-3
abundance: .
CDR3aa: CASSPELLSGNNEQFF
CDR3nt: TGCGCCAGCAGCCCTGAATTGCTTTCAGGAAACAATGAGCAGTTCTTC

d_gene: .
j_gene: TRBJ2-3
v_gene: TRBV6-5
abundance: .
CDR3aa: CASSSGGSTDTQYF
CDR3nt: TGTGCCAGCAGTTCAGGGGGGAGCACAGATACGCAGTATTTT

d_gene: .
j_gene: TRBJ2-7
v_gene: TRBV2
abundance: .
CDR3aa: CASSETGASGYEQYF
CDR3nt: TGTGCCAGCAGTGAAACGGGGGCTAGCGGTTACGAGCAGTACTTC

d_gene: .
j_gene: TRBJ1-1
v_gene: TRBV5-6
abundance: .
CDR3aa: CASSFFSGEWTEAFF
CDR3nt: TGTGCCAGCAGCTTTTTTTCGGGTGAGTGGACTGAAGCTTTCTTT

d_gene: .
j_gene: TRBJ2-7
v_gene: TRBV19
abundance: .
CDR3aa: CASSINTGYEQYF
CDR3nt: TGTGCCAGTAGTATAAATACAGGGTACGAGCAGTACTTC

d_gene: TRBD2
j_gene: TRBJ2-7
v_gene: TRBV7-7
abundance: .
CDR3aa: CASSLGLANEQYF
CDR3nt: TGTGCCAGCAGCTTAGGACTAGCCAACGAGCAGTACTTC

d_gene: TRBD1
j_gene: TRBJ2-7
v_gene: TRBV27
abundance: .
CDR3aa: CASSLTGMSYEQYF
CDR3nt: TGTGCCAGCAGTCTGACAGGGATGAGCTACGAGCAGTACTTC

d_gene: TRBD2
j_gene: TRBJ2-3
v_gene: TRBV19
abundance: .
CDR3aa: CASSPAGGTDTQYF
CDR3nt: TGTGCCAGTAGTCCAGCGGGAGGGACAGATACGCAGTATTTT

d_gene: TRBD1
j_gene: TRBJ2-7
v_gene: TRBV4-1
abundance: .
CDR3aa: CASSGGQGDLEQYF
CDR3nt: TGCGCCAGCAGCGGGGGCCAGGGGGACCTCGAGCAGTACTTC

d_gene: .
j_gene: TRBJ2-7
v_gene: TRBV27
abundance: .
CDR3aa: CATLFRPGSYYEQYF
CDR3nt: TGTGCCACCCTTTTTCGCCCGGGGTCTTACTACGAGCAGTACTTC

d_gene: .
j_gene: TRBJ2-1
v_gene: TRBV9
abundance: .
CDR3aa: CASSVEDYYNEQFF
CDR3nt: TGTGCCAGCAGCGTGGAGGACTATTACAATGAGCAGTTCTTC

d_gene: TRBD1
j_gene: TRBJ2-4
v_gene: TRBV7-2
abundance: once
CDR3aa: CASSLALGQGIDIQYF
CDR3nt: TGTGCCAGCAGCTTAGCGTTGGGACAGGGAATAGACATTCAGTACTTC

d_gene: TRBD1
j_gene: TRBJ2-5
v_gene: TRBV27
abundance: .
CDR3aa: CASSPPRQGATEMSRETQYF
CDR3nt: TGTGCCAGCAGTCCACCAAGACAGGGGGCAACGGAGATGTCAAGAGAGACCCAGTACTTC

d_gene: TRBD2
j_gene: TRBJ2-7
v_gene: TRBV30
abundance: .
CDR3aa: CAWTPGGPGEQYF
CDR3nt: TGTGCCTGGACCCCGGGAGGGCCGGGCGAGCAGTACTTC

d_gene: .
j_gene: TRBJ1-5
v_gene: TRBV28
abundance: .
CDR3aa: CASSGISLGGQHF
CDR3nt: TGTGCCAGCAGTGGTATCTCGTTAGGGGGCCAGCATTTT

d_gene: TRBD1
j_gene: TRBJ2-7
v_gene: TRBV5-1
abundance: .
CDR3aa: CASSLAGGEQYF
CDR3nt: TGCGCCAGCAGCCTCGCAGGGGGCGAGCAGTACTTC

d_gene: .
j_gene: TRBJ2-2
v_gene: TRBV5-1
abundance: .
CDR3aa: CASSLHHQNTGELFF
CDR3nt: TGCGCCAGCAGCTTACACCACCAGAACACCGGGGAGCTGTTTTTT